Below are 6 T cell receptor beta chains sequenced from a single sample in a study of technical replicates of blood from several donors. TCRdb keeps only in-frame clones here, not all; method: immunoSEQ multiplex PCR. The table records fewer than 60,000 clones, about 95% of them present only once. The sequencing input was PBMCs. The source is a human donor in good health. Some clones in this sample may be carry-over from other donors' samples.

This clone was seen once. The chain uses TRBV5-1 and TRBJ2-7; TRBD2 might be the D (6 bases). V was cut by 4 bases and J by 0 bases, with 11 bases left in between. Germline values: CDR1 SGHRS, CDR2 YFSETQ. The CDR3 consists of 14 residues. DNA of the CDR3: TGCGCCAGCAGCAGCCGGGAGTCCTCCTACGAGCAGTACTTC. The encoded protein is CASSSRESSYEQYF.

This chain links TRBV30 with TRBJ1-5; TRBD1 matches at 8 bases. This CDR3 is built from 12 residues. Per the germline V gene, CDR1 is GTSNPN and CDR2 is SVGIG (reference sequence). The junction had 7 bases not matched to a gene; V was cut back by 2 bases and J by 13 bases. The CDR3 DNA is TGTGCCTGGAGTCCCTCGGGACAGGCTCAGCATTTT. It specifies CAWSPSGQAQHF.

The chain carries TRBV6-6 and TRBJ1-1; possible D gene TRBD1, 5 bases. Per the germline V gene, CDR1 is MNHNY and CDR2 is SVGAGI (reference sequence). Trimming took 5 bases from V and 1 from J, leaving 11 bases between them. The CDR3 totals 14 residues. CDR3 in amino acids: CASSTDRENTEAFF. The CDR3 DNA follows: TGTGCCAGCAGTACCGACAGAGAGAACACTGAAGCTTTCTTT.

The chain couples TRBV5-5 to TRBJ1-4, with 7 bases identical to TRBD1. The ends lost 4 bases at V and 3 bases at J; junction bases unmatched: 6. This CDR3 contains 15 residues. CDR1 and CDR2 (germline): SGHKS, YYEKEE (reference sequence). The CDR3 region has the DNA TGTGCCAGCAGCCCGGGACAGATGTCTAATGAAAAACTGTTTTTT. The encoded protein is CASSPGQMSNEKLFF.

This CDR3 reads CASSLGGTANTEAFF. Written as DNA, the CDR3 is TGCGCCAGCAGCTTGGGGGGGACAGCGAACACTGAAGCTTTCTTT. The chain links TRBV5-1 to TRBJ1-1; TRBD1 aligns across 7 bases. The CDR3 extends over 15 amino acids. Looked up from germline, CDR1 is SGHRS and CDR2 is YFSETQ. J gave up 1 base and V 0 bases, and 3 bases lay outside the gene matches.

This chain uses TRBV4-3 with TRBJ2-5, with D possibly TRBD2 on 5 matching bases. Trimming stripped 5 bases from V and 5 bases from J, with 18 bases between. Looked up from germline, CDR1 is LGHNA and CDR2 is YSLEER. The CDR3 is 15 residues long. The DNA of the CDR3 is TGCGCCAGCAGCACCTCATACGGAGGCAGGGAGACCCAGTACTTC. The encoded protein is CASSTSYGGRETQYF.